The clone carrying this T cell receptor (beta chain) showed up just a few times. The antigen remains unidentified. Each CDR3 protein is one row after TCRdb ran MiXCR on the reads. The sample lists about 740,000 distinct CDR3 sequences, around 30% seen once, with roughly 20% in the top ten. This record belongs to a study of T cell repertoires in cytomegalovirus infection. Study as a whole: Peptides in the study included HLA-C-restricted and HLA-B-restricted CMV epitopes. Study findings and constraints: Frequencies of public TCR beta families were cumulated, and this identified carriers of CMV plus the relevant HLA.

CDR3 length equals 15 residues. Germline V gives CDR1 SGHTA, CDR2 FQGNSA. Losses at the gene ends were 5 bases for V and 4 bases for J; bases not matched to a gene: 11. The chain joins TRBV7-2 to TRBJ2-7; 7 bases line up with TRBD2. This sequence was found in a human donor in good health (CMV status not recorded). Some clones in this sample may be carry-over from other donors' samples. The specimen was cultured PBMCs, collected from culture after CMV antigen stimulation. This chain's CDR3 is CASSPRSGGGYEQYF. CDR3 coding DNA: TGTGCCAGCAGCCCCCGAAGTGGGGGAGGGTACGAGCAGTACTTC.